These T cell receptor beta chains were read from a single sample in a study of cytomegalovirus exposure and HLA in healthy donors. TCRdb's table, derived via immunoSEQ multiplex PCR, lists solely in-frame clones and lacks some. The sample gives some 120,000 clones, about 9.4% of which show up once; approximately 6.4% is in the top ten. Specimen: PBMCs. These receptors originate from a woman aged 40 to 49 in good health and CMV-seropositive. The CDR3 runs from the conserved cysteine through the conserved F or W. A D gene is named only where the DNA matches it firmly. Size is stated for part of the rows, as once, few or many counts, or as a class when the clone is expanded.

d_call: TRBD2
j_call: TRBJ2-7
clone_size: .
v_call: TRBV5-1
cdr3_nt: TGCGCCAGCAGCTCGGCGGGGGGGGCGACCTACGAGCAGTACTTC
cdr3_aa: CASSSAGGATYEQYF

d_call: .
j_call: TRBJ1-2
clone_size: .
v_call: TRBV11-2
cdr3_nt: TGTGCCAGCAGCTTAGGGGTGTCAGGGGACGGCTACACCTTC
cdr3_aa: CASSLGVSGDGYTF

d_call: .
j_call: TRBJ1-1
clone_size: .
v_call: TRBV6-5
cdr3_nt: TGTGCCAGCACGAGGGGAGGGGGAACTGAAGCTTTCTTT
cdr3_aa: CASTRGGGTEAFF

d_call: .
j_call: TRBJ1-5
clone_size: .
v_call: TRBV6-5
cdr3_nt: TGTGCCAGCAGGGCCCCAAATCAGCCCCAGCATTTT
cdr3_aa: CASRAPNQPQHF

d_call: .
j_call: TRBJ2-7
clone_size: few
v_call: TRBV7-9
cdr3_nt: TGTGCCAGCACCACTATAGGTGTAAACGAGCAGTACTTC
cdr3_aa: CASTTIGVNEQYF

d_call: .
j_call: TRBJ1-1
clone_size: few
v_call: TRBV6-1
cdr3_nt: TGTGCCAGCAGGGAGAGAACAGGAAACACTGAAGCTTTCTTT
cdr3_aa: CASRERTGNTEAFF

d_call: TRBD1
j_call: TRBJ2-3
clone_size: .
v_call: TRBV10-1
cdr3_nt: TGCGCCAGCAGCGTTGGACAGGGTAGCACAGATACGCAGTATTTT
cdr3_aa: CASSVGQGSTDTQYF

d_call: TRBD1
j_call: TRBJ1-5
clone_size: few
v_call: TRBV5-1
cdr3_nt: TGCGCCAGCAGCGAGGGGACAGACGCTTCCAATCAGCCCCAGCATTTT
cdr3_aa: CASSEGTDASNQPQHF

d_call: TRBD1
j_call: TRBJ2-1
clone_size: .
v_call: TRBV6-5
cdr3_nt: TGTGCCAGCAGTTATAACCACAGGGGGCTCGGCAATGAGCAGTTCTTC
cdr3_aa: CASSYNHRGLGNEQFF

d_call: TRBD1
j_call: TRBJ2-7
clone_size: .
v_call: TRBV7-9
cdr3_nt: TGTGCCAGCAGCCGGACAGGGATTGCCTACGAGCAGTACTTC
cdr3_aa: CASSRTGIAYEQYF

d_call: .
j_call: TRBJ1-2
clone_size: .
v_call: TRBV20-1
cdr3_nt: TGCAGTGCTAGAGGGGAGGTTGGCTACACCTTC
cdr3_aa: CSARGEVGYTF

d_call: TRBD1
j_call: TRBJ2-7
clone_size: few
v_call: TRBV27
cdr3_nt: TGTGCCAGCAGTTTCGTTCGGACAGGGGGGCCCCACGAGCAGTACTTC
cdr3_aa: CASSFVRTGGPHEQYF

d_call: TRBD2
j_call: TRBJ2-5
clone_size: few
v_call: TRBV9
cdr3_nt: TGTGCCAGCAGCGGGAGCGGGGGCAACCAAGAGACCCAGTACTTC
cdr3_aa: CASSGSGGNQETQYF

d_call: TRBD1
j_call: TRBJ2-2
clone_size: few
v_call: TRBV7-9
cdr3_nt: TGTGCCAGCAGCTCGCGAGAGGGGGCAGGCACCGGGGAGCTGTTTTTT
cdr3_aa: CASSSREGAGTGELFF

d_call: TRBD2
j_call: TRBJ2-1
clone_size: few
v_call: TRBV5-1
cdr3_nt: TGCGCCAGCAGCACGGGACTAGGGAACTACAATGAGCAGTTCTTC
cdr3_aa: CASSTGLGNYNEQFF

d_call: .
j_call: TRBJ2-2
clone_size: .
v_call: TRBV6-4
cdr3_nt: TGTGCCAGCAGCGCAGATTGGACCGGGGAGCTGTTTTTT
cdr3_aa: CASSADWTGELFF

d_call: .
j_call: TRBJ1-3
clone_size: .
v_call: TRBV5-6
cdr3_nt: TGTGCCAGCAGCTTGGGGGGCCAGAACTCTGGAAACACCATATATTTT
cdr3_aa: CASSLGGQNSGNTIYF

d_call: .
j_call: TRBJ1-4
clone_size: .
v_call: TRBV27
cdr3_nt: TGTGCCAGCAGTTTAAGGGCAGGGATAAGTGAAAAACTGTTTTTT
cdr3_aa: CASSLRAGISEKLFF

d_call: .
j_call: TRBJ1-1
clone_size: .
v_call: TRBV7-3
cdr3_nt: TGTGCCAGCACTCCTGGGGGGGCGAACACTGAAGCTTTCTTT
cdr3_aa: CASTPGGANTEAFF

d_call: TRBD1
j_call: TRBJ1-4
clone_size: few
v_call: TRBV18
cdr3_nt: TGTGCCAGCTCACTAGGGACAGGGGTGGAAAAACTGTTTTTT
cdr3_aa: CASSLGTGVEKLFF

d_call: .
j_call: TRBJ2-5
clone_size: few
v_call: TRBV5-5
cdr3_nt: TGTGCCAGCAGCCCGGCCCAGTTCCCTAGGGAGACCCAGTACTTC
cdr3_aa: CASSPAQFPRETQYF

d_call: .
j_call: TRBJ2-7
clone_size: .
v_call: TRBV5-1
cdr3_nt: TGCGCCAGCAGCCTCCGGGACACAGCCTACGAGCAGTACTTC
cdr3_aa: CASSLRDTAYEQYF

d_call: .
j_call: TRBJ1-1
clone_size: few
v_call: TRBV11-2
cdr3_nt: TGTGCCAGCAGCCTAGCCGGGGTTTACACTGAAGCTTTCTTT
cdr3_aa: CASSLAGVYTEAFF

d_call: .
j_call: TRBJ2-7
clone_size: .
v_call: TRBV9
cdr3_nt: TGTGCCAGCAGCGGGAGGGGCTATGACTACGAGCAGTACTTC
cdr3_aa: CASSGRGYDYEQYF

d_call: .
j_call: TRBJ2-7
clone_size: .
v_call: TRBV5-1
cdr3_nt: TGCGCCAGCAGCTTCGGGGTGATACAGAGCTCCTACGAGCAGTACTTC
cdr3_aa: CASSFGVIQSSYEQYF

d_call: TRBD1
j_call: TRBJ1-1
clone_size: .
v_call: TRBV2
cdr3_nt: TGTGCCAGCACCGAGGACAGGCGGACTGAAGCTTTCTTT
cdr3_aa: CASTEDRRTEAFF

d_call: TRBD1
j_call: TRBJ2-2
clone_size: .
v_call: TRBV7-6
cdr3_nt: TGTGCCAGCAGCCGGACAGGGTCTAACGGGGAGCTGTTTTTT
cdr3_aa: CASSRTGSNGELFF

d_call: TRBD2
j_call: TRBJ2-2
clone_size: .
v_call: TRBV9
cdr3_nt: TGTGCCAGCAGCGGCCCTAGCGGGGCGAACACCGGGGAGCTGTTTTTT
cdr3_aa: CASSGPSGANTGELFF

d_call: TRBD1
j_call: TRBJ1-2
clone_size: few
v_call: TRBV2
cdr3_nt: TGTGCCAGAGTACAGGGGGCCCATGGCTACACCTTC
cdr3_aa: CARVQGAHGYTF

d_call: .
j_call: TRBJ1-1
clone_size: .
v_call: TRBV7-9
cdr3_nt: TGTGCCAGCAGCTTCCGGGATGAAGCTTTCTTT
cdr3_aa: CASSFRDEAFF

d_call: .
j_call: TRBJ1-1
clone_size: .
v_call: TRBV5-4
cdr3_nt: TGTGCCAGCAGCGGAGGACTGAGCTTGAACACTGAAGCTTTCTTT
cdr3_aa: CASSGGLSLNTEAFF

d_call: TRBD1
j_call: TRBJ2-5
clone_size: few
v_call: TRBV2
cdr3_nt: TGTGCCAGCAGCCGGAGCGTGGGGACAGGGGAAGAGACCCAGTACTTC
cdr3_aa: CASSRSVGTGEETQYF

d_call: .
j_call: TRBJ2-7
clone_size: few
v_call: TRBV25-1
cdr3_nt: TGTGCCAGCAGTGATAAGGGACTTATCTACGAGCAGTACTTC
cdr3_aa: CASSDKGLIYEQYF

d_call: TRBD2
j_call: TRBJ2-7
clone_size: .
v_call: TRBV19
cdr3_nt: TGTGCCAGTAGCGGGACGGGAGGGTCCTACGAGCAGTACTTC
cdr3_aa: CASSGTGGSYEQYF

d_call: TRBD1
j_call: TRBJ1-1
clone_size: .
v_call: TRBV27
cdr3_nt: TGTGCCAGCAGTTTACTCTCCCAGGGGGCGGAAGCTTTCTTT
cdr3_aa: CASSLLSQGAEAFF

d_call: .
j_call: TRBJ1-5
clone_size: few
v_call: TRBV18
cdr3_nt: TGTGCCAGCTCACCAGGGGCGGGCAATCAGCCCCAGCATTTT
cdr3_aa: CASSPGAGNQPQHF

d_call: .
j_call: TRBJ1-6
clone_size: .
v_call: TRBV10-3
cdr3_nt: TGTGCCATCAGTCGATCTGGGGCAGGGGATAATTCACCCCTCCACTTT
cdr3_aa: CAISRSGAGDNSPLHF

d_call: TRBD1
j_call: TRBJ1-5
clone_size: few
v_call: TRBV7-2
cdr3_nt: TGTGCCAGCAGCACACCAAGGTACGGGACAGGGACTAATCAGCCCCAGCATTTT
cdr3_aa: CASSTPRYGTGTNQPQHF

d_call: TRBD1
j_call: TRBJ2-7
clone_size: few
v_call: TRBV10-2
cdr3_nt: TGCGCCAGCAGCGACAGGGGGCGCGAGTTGAAGCAGTACTTC
cdr3_aa: CASSDRGRELKQYF

d_call: .
j_call: TRBJ2-7
clone_size: few
v_call: TRBV27
cdr3_nt: TGTGCCAGCAGTTTCAAGGGGCACTACGAGCAGTACTTC
cdr3_aa: CASSFKGHYEQYF

d_call: TRBD1
j_call: TRBJ1-1
clone_size: .
v_call: TRBV6-5
cdr3_nt: TGTGCCAGCGGTCCATCGCGGGACAGGAGAGAAGCTTTCTTT
cdr3_aa: CASGPSRDRREAFF

d_call: .
j_call: TRBJ2-2
clone_size: few
v_call: TRBV20-1
cdr3_nt: TGCAGTGCTTGGGGGCAGGAGGCGGTGTTTTTT
cdr3_aa: CSAWGQEAVFF

d_call: .
j_call: TRBJ1-2
clone_size: .
v_call: TRBV18
cdr3_nt: TGTGCCAGCTCACCGAGCCGAGAGGCTGGCTACACCTTC
cdr3_aa: CASSPSREAGYTF

d_call: TRBD1
j_call: TRBJ1-2
clone_size: few
v_call: TRBV23-1
cdr3_nt: TGCGCCAGGAGGACAGGACGAGCTAACTATGGCTACACCTTC
cdr3_aa: CARRTGRANYGYTF

d_call: .
j_call: TRBJ1-6
clone_size: .
v_call: TRBV30
cdr3_nt: TGTGCCTGGAGTGTAGAGTCGATCTATAATTCACCCCTCCACTTT
cdr3_aa: CAWSVESIYNSPLHF

d_call: TRBD2
j_call: TRBJ2-7
clone_size: .
v_call: TRBV28
cdr3_nt: TGTGCCAGCAGTTCACTAGCGGGGGGAAGTTACGAGCAGTACTTC
cdr3_aa: CASSSLAGGSYEQYF

d_call: .
j_call: TRBJ2-6
clone_size: .
v_call: TRBV5-1
cdr3_nt: TGCGCCAGCAGCTCACAGGTATCTGGGGCCAACGTCCTGACTTTC
cdr3_aa: CASSSQVSGANVLTF

d_call: TRBD1
j_call: TRBJ2-7
clone_size: .
v_call: TRBV28
cdr3_nt: TGTGCCAGCAGCCCGCCGGGACAGGTCTCCTACGAGCAGTACTTC
cdr3_aa: CASSPPGQVSYEQYF

d_call: TRBD2
j_call: TRBJ2-7
clone_size: .
v_call: TRBV27
cdr3_nt: TGTGCCAGCAAAATAGCGGGGGGGCCCTACGAGCAGTACTTC
cdr3_aa: CASKIAGGPYEQYF

d_call: .
j_call: TRBJ2-7
clone_size: few
v_call: TRBV14
cdr3_nt: TGTGCCAGCAGCCCAAAGGGGCGGGGCGAGCAGTACTTC
cdr3_aa: CASSPKGRGEQYF

d_call: .
j_call: TRBJ2-2
clone_size: few
v_call: TRBV9
cdr3_nt: TGTGCCAGCAGCCCCCTCGGGGGAACTAACACCGGGGAGCTGTTTTTT
cdr3_aa: CASSPLGGTNTGELFF

d_call: .
j_call: TRBJ1-1
clone_size: .
v_call: TRBV30
cdr3_nt: TGTGCCTGGAGTGTAGGGAGGCGTGAAGCTTTCTTT
cdr3_aa: CAWSVGRREAFF

d_call: TRBD2
j_call: TRBJ2-3
clone_size: .
v_call: TRBV5-6
cdr3_nt: TGTGCCAGCAGCTTCCTAGCGGGGGCTAGCACAGATACGCAGTATTTT
cdr3_aa: CASSFLAGASTDTQYF

d_call: .
j_call: TRBJ2-7
clone_size: .
v_call: TRBV6-5
cdr3_nt: TGTGCCAGCAGCCGGACAACGATATCCTACGAGCAGTACTTC
cdr3_aa: CASSRTTISYEQYF